This T cell receptor beta chain was captured in a study of T-cell memory formation after mild COVID-19. Study conclusions and caveats: CD4+ clones that contracted lay mainly in CM and EM; CD8+ ones lay in EMRA. The study found balanced CD4/CD8 in clones contracting day 15 to 85 and a CD4+ lean in later expanders. For second-wave clones that peaked at day 37, SARS-CoV-2 specificity went unverified.

TCRdb reprocessed the 5' RACE reads with MiXCR, giving one entry per CDR3 protein. Of roughly 580,000 distinct CDR3 sequences in the sample, about a sixth were seen once. This CDR3 contains 12 residues. V gave up 3 bases and J gave up 5 bases, with 4 bases separating them. Germline lookup yields CDR1 MNHNY and CDR2 SVGAGI (reference sequence). Turning to this clonotype: No antigen is known for it.

The chain is built from TRBV6-6 and TRBJ1-4; D uncertain. This TCR derives from an adult woman who had mild COVID-19 (a few samples of this study predate the infection). Cell type and time point are not known. Sequences were obtained from PBMCs or a T cell subset sorted from them (not recorded which). The CDR3, as DNA: TGTGCCAGCAGTTATTACAATGAAAAACTGTTTTTT. Translated: CASSYYNEKLFF.